This TCR beta chain came from a study of spatial heterogeneity in lung cancer. Unique molecular identifiers, one per molecule, were present on every TCR cDNA molecule. TCRdb independently ran MiXCR on the 5' RACE reads; one entry per CDR3 protein. The top ten clones hold 4.5% to 5.5% of a sample with more than 75,000 distinct CDR3 sequences, 10% to 15% of them seen once. Study-level points and caveats: Ubiquitous expanded tumor TCRs surfaced in blood more at resection than they did at follow-up.

Indicated time point: sample taken at primary tumor resection. Whole RNA came from tumor, nontumor lung or frozen PBMC and was sequenced without being sorted. A total of 72 untreated early-stage non-small cell lung cancer patients served as donors. V gave up 0 bases and J gave up 3 bases, with 9 bases separating them. The CDR3 has 13 amino acids. CDR1 is DFQATT, CDR2 SNEGSKA, per germline (reference sequence). About this clonotype: The antigen is undetermined.

The receptor's source is a male donor with early-stage non-small cell lung cancer. The V gene is TRBV20-1, the J gene TRBJ2-7; possibly TRBD1 for D (6 bases). The sequencing used PBMCs, collected at surgery. This chain's CDR3 is CSARDGRGYEQYF. The DNA of the CDR3 is TGCAGTGCTAGAGATGGCAGGGGCTACGAGCAGTACTTC.